Here is one TCR beta chain with its context. Its target is not known. The sample originates from a study of shared clonotypes between healthy human individuals. Broader study findings: Non-shared clonotypes showed lower generation probabilities than clonotypes common to all four donors.

Several immunoSEQ plates held equal portions of the genomic DNA taken from each subset. Sorted-subset replicate PCR reactions contained approximately 190 ng DNA, corresponding to about 30,000 T cell genomes. Sequencing was performed with immunoSEQ multiplex PCR; in TCRdb, only in-frame clones are kept and a portion is missing. Of over a million clones detected, roughly 96% appear once; the ten largest clones hold 0.95% to 1.5%. The TCR was taken from a man aged 25-45 years in good health. Sequencing used naive CD4+ T cells sorted from blood. Documented subset: CD45RA+ positively selected.

The CDR3 loop reads CASSPANVLTF. The CDR3 bases are TGTGCCAGCAGTCCGGCCAACGTCCTGACTTTC. The J gene is TRBJ2-6, the V gene TRBV6-6; D is ambiguous. The CDR3 loop spans 11 amino acids. From germline, CDR1 is MNHNY and CDR2 SVGAGI (reference sequence). V lost 5 bases to trimming and J lost 6 bases, with 2 bases between them.